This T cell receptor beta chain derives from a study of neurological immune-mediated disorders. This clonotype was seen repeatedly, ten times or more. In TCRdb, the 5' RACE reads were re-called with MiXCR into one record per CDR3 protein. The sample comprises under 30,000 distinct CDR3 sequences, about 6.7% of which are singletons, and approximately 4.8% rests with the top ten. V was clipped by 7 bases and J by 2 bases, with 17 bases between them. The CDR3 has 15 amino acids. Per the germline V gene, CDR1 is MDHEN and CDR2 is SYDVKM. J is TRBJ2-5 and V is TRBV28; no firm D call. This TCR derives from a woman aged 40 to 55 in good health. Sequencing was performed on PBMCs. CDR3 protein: CASNSGANSQETQYF. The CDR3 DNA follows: TGTGCCAGCAACTCTGGTGCAAATTCTCAAGAGACCCAGTACTTC. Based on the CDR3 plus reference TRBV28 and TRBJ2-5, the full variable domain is DVKVTQSSRYLVKRTGEKVFLECVQDMDHENMFWYRQDPGLGLRLIYFSYDVKMKEKGDIPEGYSVSREKKERFSLILESASTNQTSMYLCASNSGANSQETQYFGPGTRLLVL.